The clone carrying this T cell receptor (beta chain) was observed a handful of times. This record comes from a study of blood T cell repertoires in COVID-19. About the research overall: From the United States, Italy and Spain came samples of acute and convalescent COVID-19.

Germline assignment: CDR1 SGHNT and CDR2 YYREEE (reference sequence). The CDR3 covers 14 residues. V was shortened by 5 bases and J by 6 bases, with 15 bases between the two germline ends. The method was immunoSEQ multiplex PCR; TCRdb's version includes in-frame clones alone and lacks a portion of them. The sample shows approximately 290,000 clones, approximately 86% of them seen only once. This TCR was recovered from a man younger than 35 with active or convalescent COVID-19. The material sequenced was peripheral blood. The rearrangement uses TRBV5-4 and TRBJ1-5; D gene uncertain. The CDR3 loop is CASRRAGSGQPQHF. CDR3 sequence (DNA): TGTGCCAGCAGAAGAGCGGGGTCGGGTCAGCCCCAGCATTTT.